The rows below give T cell receptor beta chains drawn from one sample of a study of cytomegalovirus exposure and HLA in healthy donors. Clones were read by immunoSEQ multiplex PCR, and TCRdb kept only the in-frame ones, dropping some. Found here are 85,000 to 130,000 clones, about 79% of them singletons; the top ten hold 5.8%. Material: PBMCs. All receptors derive from a man in his sixties in good health and CMV-seropositive. CDR3s include the opening cysteine and the closing phenylalanine or tryptophan. A D gene is named only where the DNA matches it firmly. The listing skips clone size in some rows; elsewhere it reads once, few, many or a size class.

TRBV19	TRBD1	once	TRBJ1-4	14	CASSMGQGVSKLFF	TGTGCCAGTAGTATGGGACAGGGGGTCTCAAAACTGTTTTTT
TRBV19	.	few	TRBJ1-4	13	CASSMSQAEKLFF	TGTGCCAGTAGTATGAGCCAAGCTGAAAAACTGTTTTTT
TRBV5-6	.	.	TRBJ1-5	14	CASSSGTTYQPQHF	TGTGCCAGCAGCTCCGGGACTACCTATCAGCCCCAGCATTTT
TRBV7-9	.	.	TRBJ2-7	12	CASQQGSYEQYF	TGTGCCAGCCAACAGGGTTCGTACGAGCAGTACTTC
TRBV2	.	.	TRBJ2-4	16	CASSEMVAGPKRVQYF	TGTGCCAGCAGTGAAATGGTTGCGGGCCCGAAAAGGGTTCAGTACTTC
TRBV6-4	.	.	TRBJ1-5	13	CASRTLGGQPQHF	TGTGCCAGCAGGACCCTCGGGGGTCAGCCCCAGCATTTT
TRBV9	.	.	TRBJ1-1	13	CASSVTGNTEAFF	TGTGCCAGCAGCGTTACGGGGAACACTGAAGCTTTCTTT
TRBV7-6	.	.	TRBJ2-1	17	CASSLAGGGAPYNEQFF	TGTGCCAGCAGCTTAGCGGGAGGAGGGGCTCCCTACAATGAGCAGTTCTTC
TRBV7-3	.	.	TRBJ1-1	13	CASSSNRDTEAFF	TGTGCCAGCAGCTCAAACCGAGACACTGAAGCTTTCTTT
TRBV7-7	.	.	TRBJ2-1	14	CASSPRRSHNEQFF	TGTGCCAGCAGCCCCCGGCGTAGCCACAATGAGCAGTTCTTC
TRBV7-2	TRBD1	.	TRBJ1-5	17	CASSLGGRGMSNQPQHF	TGTGCCAGCAGCTTAGGTGGCAGGGGGATGAGCAATCAGCCCCAGCATTTT
TRBV6-5	.	.	TRBJ1-4	14	CASSPRTVNEKLFF	TGTGCCAGCAGCCCAAGGACAGTTAATGAAAAACTGTTTTTT
TRBV9	TRBD2	.	TRBJ2-3	17	CASSTGTSGGAGDTQYF	TGTGCCAGCAGCACCGGGACTAGCGGGGGGGCTGGAGATACGCAGTATTTT
TRBV6-5	TRBD1	few	TRBJ1-1	14	CASSYPGQDFGAFF	TGTGCCAGCAGTTACCCGGGACAGGACTTCGGAGCTTTCTTT
TRBV7-2	.	.	TRBJ2-5	12	CASSLAGLLKYF	TGTGCCAGCAGCTTAGCGGGGCTCCTGAAGTACTTC
TRBV6-5	.	.	TRBJ1-3	14	CASSSDILGNTIYF	TGTGCCAGCAGTTCCGACATTTTAGGAAACACCATATATTTT
TRBV27	.	.	TRBJ1-1	14	CASSPRTRATEAFF	TGTGCCAGCAGTCCCCGGACGAGGGCCACTGAAGCTTTCTTT
TRBV7-2	.	few	TRBJ2-3	15	CASSSRQAHTDTQYF	TGTGCCAGCAGCTCCCGACAGGCTCACACAGATACGCAGTATTTT
TRBV7-6	.	once	TRBJ2-7	12	CASSLGGAEQYF	TGTGCCAGCAGCTTAGGGGGAGCCGAGCAGTACTTC
TRBV7-9	.	few	TRBJ1-1	14	CASSQTGTHTEAFF	TGTGCCAGCAGCCAGACGGGGACACACACTGAAGCTTTCTTT
TRBV15	TRBD1	.	TRBJ2-1	18	CATSRDPPGQGSYNEQFF	TGTGCCACCAGCAGAGATCCGCCGGGACAGGGCTCCTACAATGAGCAGTTCTTC
TRBV21-1	.	.	TRBJ2-7	17	CASSKAHRTGTYYEQYF	TGTGCCAGCAGCAAAGCGCATCGGACAGGAACTTACTACGAGCAGTACTTC
TRBV5-5	.	.	TRBJ2-7	15	CASSPTWTSFYEQYF	TGTGCCAGCAGCCCCACGTGGACATCCTTCTACGAGCAGTACTTC